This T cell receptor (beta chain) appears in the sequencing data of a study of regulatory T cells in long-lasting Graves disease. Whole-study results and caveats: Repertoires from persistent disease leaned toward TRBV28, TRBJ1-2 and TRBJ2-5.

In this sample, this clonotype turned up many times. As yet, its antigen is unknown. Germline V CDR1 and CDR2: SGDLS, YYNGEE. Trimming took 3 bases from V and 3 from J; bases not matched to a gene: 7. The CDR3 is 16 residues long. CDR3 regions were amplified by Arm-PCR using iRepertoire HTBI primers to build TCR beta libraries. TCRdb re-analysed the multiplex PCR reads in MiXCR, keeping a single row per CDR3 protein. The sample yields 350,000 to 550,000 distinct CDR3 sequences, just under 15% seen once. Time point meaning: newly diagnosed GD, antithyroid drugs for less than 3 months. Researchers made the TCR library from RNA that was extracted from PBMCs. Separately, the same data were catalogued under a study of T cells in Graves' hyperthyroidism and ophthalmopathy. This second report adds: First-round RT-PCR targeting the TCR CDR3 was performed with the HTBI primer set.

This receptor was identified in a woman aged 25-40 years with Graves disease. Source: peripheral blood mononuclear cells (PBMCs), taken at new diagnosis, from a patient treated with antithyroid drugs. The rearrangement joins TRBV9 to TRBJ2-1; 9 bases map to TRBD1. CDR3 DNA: TGTGCCAGCAGCGCCCGGGGACAGGGACTCTACAATGAGCAGTTCTTC. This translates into CASSARGQGLYNEQFF.